These T cell receptor beta chains were read from a single sample in a study of T cells in tumors after PD-1 blockade. The repertoire was sequenced with immunoSEQ multiplex PCR; TCRdb's copy has only in-frame clones and lacks some. The sample has approximately 13,000 clones, 82% seen once. The sample in question was PBMCs, obtained after anti-PD-1 treatment. The origin of the receptors is a human donor with basal cell carcinoma. CDR3s include the opening cysteine and the closing phenylalanine or tryptophan.

V: TRBV14
CDR3: CASSPISGRTGNEQFF

V: TRBV10-3
CDR3: CAISGGGLAVPSYNEQFF

V: TRBV5-5
CDR3: CASTRGGLAGGTPTHTQYF

V: TRBV20-1
CDR3: CSAQGEKGYTF

V: TRBV30
CDR3: CAWNHRDRDNSPLHF

V: TRBV28
CDR3: CASSWGHLNYGYTF

V: TRBV19
CDR3: CASSILGTGGNEQFF

V: TRBV6-1
CDR3: CASSEGGYGYTF

V: TRBV21-1
CDR3: CASSSGPGLTGRNIQYF

V: TRBV6-5
CDR3: CASSYRASYEQYF

V: TRBV7-9
CDR3: CASTPWVAGGRETQYF

V: TRBV29-1
CDR3: CSVTDRFYEQYF

V: TRBV7-2
CDR3: CASSLSGTPHNQPQHF

V: TRBV21-1
CDR3: CASSKGVSTGGMRTEAFF

V: TRBV18
CDR3: CASSPRDRREGNQPQHF

V: TRBV9
CDR3: CASSSGAGSNEKLFF

V: TRBV28
CDR3: CASSFIDRNYEQYF

V: TRBV4-1
CDR3: CASSPSWGGGYGYTF

V: TRBV7-3
CDR3: CASSLSRDTTQYF

V: TRBV28
CDR3: CASSYRGRRTEAFF

V: TRBV4-1
CDR3: CASSQVGSYGYTF

V: TRBV9
CDR3: CASSVSWGHGELFF

V: TRBV2
CDR3: CASSAGLAGAGEQFF

V: TRBV4-1
CDR3: CASSQGILRREGRYEQYF